The 31 T cell receptor beta chains given below trace back to one sample, sequenced in a study of cytomegalovirus exposure and HLA in healthy donors. Use of 60 Vbeta and 13 Jbeta primers characterized the PCR. Sequencing was performed with immunoSEQ multiplex PCR; in TCRdb, only in-frame clones are kept and a portion is missing. Of about 120,000 clones in the sample, over 75% were seen once. Sequencing was carried out using PBMCs. The receptors were gathered from a man aged 18 to 30 in good health and CMV-seropositive.

Only a few counts were recorded for this clone. V gene TRBV7-9 combines with J gene TRBJ2-7; 12 nucleotides line up with TRBD2. Trimming cost V 5 bases and J 2 bases; bases outside gene matches: 16. The germline gives CDR1 SEHNR, CDR2 FQNEAQ (reference sequence). The CDR3 runs 19 residues. The CDR3 DNA reads TGTGCCAGCAGCCCCCCGTGGAGAACTAGCGGGAGGATCGCCTACGAGCAGTACTTC. This codes for CASSPPWRTSGRIAYEQYF. Full variable domain (remainder filled in from reference TRBV7-9 and TRBJ2-7): DTGVSQNPRHKITKRGQNVTFRCDPISEHNRLYWYRQTLGQGPEFLTYFQNEAQLEKSRLLSDRFSAERPKGSFSTLEIQRTEQGDSAMYLCASSPPWRTSGRIAYEQYFGPGTRLTVT.

For the CDR3, the DNA is TGTGCCAGTAGTTCTCTTTGGGGGGGATCCTACGAGCAGTACTTC. This gives the protein CASSSLWGGSYEQYF. The V and J genes are TRBV19 and TRBJ2-7, with 7 bases identical to TRBD2. CDR3 length: 15 residues. Germline-derived CDR1 and CDR2 are LNHDA and SQIVND (reference sequence). J gave up 1 base and V 5 bases, and 8 bases lay outside the gene matches.

The chain carries TRBV6-4 and TRBJ2-5; a weak D match, TRBD1 (6 bases). This CDR3 region has 16 residues. Trimming cost V 4 bases and J 1 base, with 16 bases left between them. The V gene's germline CDR1 is MRHNA and CDR2 SNTAGT. The CDR3 sequence: CASSANLRDTQETQYF. The CDR3, as DNA: TGTGCCAGCAGTGCCAACCTACGGGACACCCAAGAGACCCAGTACTTC.

This chain uses TRBV7-9 with TRBJ2-7; D gene uncertain. CDR3 length: 13 residues. In germline, CDR1 is SEHNR, CDR2 FQNEAQ (reference sequence). Trimming took off 5 bases at V and 0 bases at J, with 8 bases between the two ends. The CDR3 here is CASSPVNSYEQYF. The CDR3 DNA reads TGTGCCAGCAGCCCAGTGAACTCCTACGAGCAGTACTTC. Complete variable domain (other parts from reference TRBV7-9 and TRBJ2-7): DTGVSQNPRHKITKRGQNVTFRCDPISEHNRLYWYRQTLGQGPEFLTYFQNEAQLEKSRLLSDRFSAERPKGSFSTLEIQRTEQGDSAMYLCASSPVNSYEQYFGPGTRLTVT.

J is TRBJ1-6 and V is TRBV30; 8 nucleotides agree with TRBD1. The germline gives CDR1 GTSNPN, CDR2 SVGIG (reference sequence). Unmatched junction bases numbered 7, after V lost 1 base and J lost 11 bases. This CDR3 spans 14 amino acids. This CDR3 reads CAWSGDRGGPPLHF. The CDR3 DNA is TGTGCCTGGAGTGGCGACAGGGGTGGACCACCCCTCCACTTT.

V and J are TRBV29-1 and TRBJ1-1; the D gene is possibly TRBD1 (6 bases). The V gene lost 6 bases and the J gene lost 5 bases, with 16 bases spanning the gap. The CDR3 runs to 13 residues. Per the germline V gene, CDR1 is SQVTM and CDR2 is ANQGSEA. The CDR3 reads CSVTDRTGTEAFF. CDR3 nucleotides: TGCAGCGTAACGGACAGAACAGGGACTGAAGCTTTCTTT.

The V call is TRBV18, the J call TRBJ1-1; 7 positions agree with TRBD1. The CDR3 runs to 13 residues. Germline CDR1 and CDR2: KGHSH and LQKENI. Trimming removed 4 bases from V and 4 bases from J; junction bases left unmatched: 3. CDR3 sequence: CASSLQGPTEAFF. CDR3 coding DNA: TGTGCCAGCTCACTACAGGGGCCCACTGAAGCTTTCTTT.

V usage is TRBV2 and J usage is TRBJ1-1, with TRBD1 matching over 7 bases. CDR3 size: 15 residues. Per germline, CDR1 SNHLY and CDR2 FYNNEI. The ends lost 4 bases at V and 7 bases at J; junction bases unmatched: 12. The CDR3 DNA is TGTGCCAGCAGTGGGGACAGCACGTTTCGGGGTGAAGCTTTCTTT. The encoded protein is CASSGDSTFRGEAFF.

The V gene is TRBV2, the J gene TRBJ1-2, with D perhaps TRBD1 (5 bases). Per the germline V gene, CDR1 is SNHLY and CDR2 is FYNNEI. V lost 6 bases to trimming and J lost 5 bases, with 10 bases between them. The CDR3 runs to 12 residues. CDR3 nucleotides: TGTGCCAGCAGCCGGGGGGGATATGGCTACACCTTC. Its translation is CASSRGGYGYTF.

CDR3 sequence reads: CASSPPGQGFEKLFF. CDR3 nucleotides: TGTGCCAGCAGCCCCCCGGGACAGGGTTTCGAAAAACTGTTTTTT. V and J are TRBV9 and TRBJ1-4; TRBD1 agrees at 9 bases. Losses at the gene ends were 4 bases for V and 8 bases for J; bases not matched to a gene: 9. Per germline, CDR1 SGDLS and CDR2 YYNGEE. The length of the CDR3 is 15 residues.

This chain connects TRBV7-8 to TRBJ1-2; D not certain. With 3 bases removed from V and 4 bases from J, the gap between germline ends came to 12 bases. Germline assignment: CDR1 SGHVS and CDR2 FQNEAQ. This CDR3 has 14 amino acids. The CDR3 DNA follows: TGTGCCAGCAGCTTCGCTCGACGGAGCTATGGCTACACCTTC. Residues: CASSFARRSYGYTF.

The V and J genes are TRBV19 and TRBJ1-5; 7 bases agree with TRBD1. This CDR3 is built from 15 residues. Germline CDR1 is LNHDA and CDR2 is SQIVND (reference sequence). V trimming: 3 bases; J trimming: 6 bases; junction bases outside the gene matches: 8. As DNA, the CDR3 is TGTGCCAGTAGTATTACAGGGGTTTCCTTTCAGCCCCAGCATTTT. The encoded protein is CASSITGVSFQPQHF.

This chain connects TRBV5-1 to TRBJ1-1, with D perhaps TRBD1 (6 bases). The CDR3 is made up of 15 amino acids. Germline V lookup: CDR1 SGHRS, CDR2 YFSETQ. V lost 0 bases, J lost 3 bases, and 12 bases lay in between. The chain's CDR3 is CASSLDNRAHTEAFF. The CDR3 DNA is TGCGCCAGCAGCTTGGACAACAGGGCCCACACTGAAGCTTTCTTT.

In its sample, this clone was seen a few times. Other DNA sequences in the sample encode the same CDR3. The chain is built from TRBV5-6 and TRBJ1-2, with 9 bases aligning to TRBD1. CDR1 is SGHDT and CDR2 is YYEEEE in the germline V gene. This CDR3 has 14 residues. The V gene end was trimmed by 3 bases and the J gene end by 8 bases; junction bases not matched to a gene: 8. The CDR3 DNA follows: TGTGCCAGCAGCTACCGGGACAGGGCTGGCGGCTACACCTTC. It codes for CASSYRDRAGGYTF.

The chain links TRBV27 to TRBJ2-1; 14 bases agree with TRBD2. Germline V lookup: CDR1 MNHEY, CDR2 SMNVEV (reference sequence). V was clipped by 8 bases and J by 9 bases; unmatched bases: 12. This CDR3 has 16 amino acids. CDR3 in DNA: TGTGCCAGCCGCCCGGGACTAGCGGGAGCCAAAGGTGAGCAGTTCTTC. It yields the protein CASRPGLAGAKGEQFF.

The chain links TRBV5-4 to TRBJ2-3, with 11 bases lining up with TRBD1. There are 15 residues in the CDR3. Germline V CDR1 and CDR2: SGHNT, YYREEE (reference sequence). The junction had 4 bases not matched to a gene; V was cut back by 3 bases and J by 4 bases. This CDR3 reads CASSWTGGSADTQYF. The CDR3 bases are TGTGCCAGCAGCTGGACAGGGGGCTCAGCAGATACGCAGTATTTT.

This clone was detected only once. J is TRBJ1-3 and V is TRBV30; 8 bases fit TRBD1. The V gene's germline CDR1 is GTSNPN and CDR2 SVGIG (reference sequence). Trimming at V came to 3 bases and at J to 0 bases, leaving 19 bases not matched to a gene. The CDR3 is made up of 20 amino acids. The CDR3 region has the DNA TGTGCCTGGAGCCCCCCGACAGGGGCTGTCATCTTAAGCTCTGGAAACACCATATATTTT. Its protein product is CAWSPPTGAVILSSGNTIYF.

The chain carries TRBV2 and TRBJ1-1; perhaps TRBD1 as D (6 bases). V lost 7 bases to trimming and J lost 2 bases, with 17 bases between them. The germline V gene has CDR1 SNHLY and CDR2 FYNNEI. The CDR3 is made up of 15 amino acids. CDR3 residues: CASMGRGSINTEAFF. CDR3 bases: TGTGCCAGCATGGGCAGGGGTTCCATTAACACTGAAGCTTTCTTT.

The V gene is TRBV18, the J gene TRBJ2-5; 7 bases match TRBD1. The ends lost 1 base at V and 9 bases at J; junction bases unmatched: 5. CDR3 length equals 13 residues. Germline V CDR1 and CDR2: KGHSH, LQKENI. CDR3 DNA sequence: TGTGCCAGCTCACCACTGGACAGGAGTGCCCAGTACTTC. This sequence encodes CASSPLDRSAQYF.

The rearrangement uses TRBV19 and TRBJ2-1; no clear D. Germline V CDR1 and CDR2: LNHDA, SQIVND (reference sequence). The CDR3 totals 14 residues. With 3 bases removed from V and 8 bases from J, the gap between germline ends came to 14 bases. The CDR3, as DNA: TGTGCCAGTAGTATCCAGGTCCTCGCCTATGAGCAGTTCTTC. Protein sequence: CASSIQVLAYEQFF.

This sequence joins TRBV4-1 and TRBJ1-1, with 11 bases matching TRBD1. V shed 4 bases and J 4 bases; nucleotides not matched to a gene: 5. The CDR3 contains 15 residues. CDR1 and CDR2 from the germline V gene are MGHRA and YSYEKL. The CDR3 DNA sequence: TGCGCCAGCAGCCCATGGACAGGGGGCTTCACTGAAGCTTTCTTT. It is translated as CASSPWTGGFTEAFF.

The genes are TRBV7-2 and TRBJ2-4; D is perhaps TRBD2 (5 bases). From germline, CDR1 is SGHTA and CDR2 FQGNSA. V was pared by 1 base and J by 9 bases, with 16 bases between. CDR3 length: 15 residues. CDR3 bases: TGTGCCAGCAGCTTAGAGGTAGGGAGTCGACCCATTCAGTACTTC. Protein sequence: CASSLEVGSRPIQYF.

V usage is TRBV19 and J usage is TRBJ1-2, with D possibly TRBD1 on 6 matching bases. The germline V gene encodes CDR1 LNHDA and CDR2 SQIVND (reference sequence). This CDR3 region has 13 residues. V dropped 6 bases and J dropped 3 bases, with 11 bases sitting between them. The CDR3 here is CASRGGPDYGYTF. DNA for the CDR3: TGTGCCAGTAGGGGGGGGCCGGACTATGGCTACACCTTC.

The CDR3 region has the DNA TGTGCCAGCAGTTACAGGGAGTCACCCCTCCACTTT. Its translation: CASSYRESPLHF. The chain recombines TRBV6-5 with TRBJ1-6; D is unclear. Germline assignment: CDR1 MNHEY and CDR2 SVGAGI. The V end was cut by 2 bases, the J end by 10 bases, with 6 bases between. The CDR3 totals 12 residues.

This sequence joins TRBV7-8 and TRBJ2-5; 7 bases map to TRBD1. Germline V gives CDR1 SGHVS, CDR2 FQNEAQ. Trimming removed 1 base from V and 1 base from J; junction bases left unmatched: 3. This CDR3 has 15 amino acids. CDR3 in DNA: TGTGCCAGCAGCTTAGGAGGGACAGCCCAAGAGACCCAGTACTTC. Translated, it gives CASSLGGTAQETQYF.

The rearrangement joins TRBV30 to TRBJ1-1; D gene ambiguous. The germline V and J ends were trimmed by 2 bases and 2 bases, with 9 bases remaining between them. Looked up from germline, CDR1 is GTSNPN and CDR2 is SVGIG (reference sequence). The CDR3 extends over 13 amino acids. DNA for the CDR3: TGTGCCTGGAGTATATCAGAAAACACTGAAGCTTTCTTT. Its translation is CAWSISENTEAFF.

This clone has just one count. The V gene is TRBV5-1, the J gene TRBJ2-7, with D uncertain. This CDR3 is built from 13 residues. V lost 1 base to trimming and J lost 2 bases, with 7 bases between them. The V gene's germline CDR1 is SGHRS and CDR2 YFSETQ. CDR3 in amino acids: CASSLRLAYEQYF. The CDR3 nucleotides are TGCGCCAGCAGCTTGCGGCTAGCCTACGAGCAGTACTTC.

The chain links TRBV7-2 to TRBJ1-2; a possible D gene is TRBD1 (6 bases). The CDR3 consists of 15 residues. Germline CDR1 is SGHTA and CDR2 is FQGNSA. V was trimmed by 5 bases and J by 6 bases, leaving 19 bases between them. The CDR3 DNA reads as TGTGCCAGCAGCGCGGAGACAGGCATTCGGCATGGCTACACCTTC. It translates to CASSAETGIRHGYTF.

This chain links TRBV18 with TRBJ1-2; 9 nucleotides match TRBD1. This CDR3 comprises 16 residues. Trimming removed 3 bases from V and 6 bases from J; junction bases left unmatched: 11. Germline-derived CDR1 and CDR2 are KGHSH and LQKENI. The CDR3 here is CASSPTSGTGSNGYTF. CDR3 DNA sequence: TGTGCCAGCTCACCGACTTCCGGGACAGGGTCGAATGGCTACACCTTC.

This CDR3 reads CASRFGGSYEQYF. The CDR3 nucleotides are TGTGCCAGCAGATTTGGCGGAAGCTACGAGCAGTACTTC. The rearrangement uses TRBV5-5 and TRBJ2-7; D not resolved. CDR1 and CDR2 (germline): SGHKS, YYEKEE (reference sequence). This CDR3 has 13 amino acids. V was shortened by 5 bases and J by 3 bases, with 12 bases between the two germline ends.

V and J are TRBV27 and TRBJ1-1, with TRBD1 matching 8 bases. The CDR3 is 15 residues long. The trim removed 2 bases at V and 1 base at J, leaving 3 bases unmatched. Per the germline V gene, CDR1 is MNHEY and CDR2 is SMNVEV (reference sequence). This chain's CDR3 is CASSLSRGRNTEAFF. The CDR3 nucleotides are TGTGCCAGCAGTTTAAGCAGGGGGCGGAACACTGAAGCTTTCTTT.